This T cell receptor beta chain was sequenced in a study of T cells after yellow fever vaccination. Whole-study findings and limits: High-abundance clonotypes from the bulk population could contaminate FACS-sorted repertoires. The secondary response was weaker but peaked faster, day 5 versus 15. Clonotype sharing between CD4 and CD8 compartments was small.

V was pared by 0 bases and J by 4 bases, with 2 bases of the junction left unmatched. Looked up from germline, CDR1 is KGHSH and CDR2 is LQKENI. The CDR3 is 15 residues long. TCRdb called the 5' RACE reads again in MiXCR, with one record for every CDR3 protein. This table has hundreds of thousands of distinct CDR3 sequences, roughly 12% appearing once. This clonotype was seen only a few times. Its antigen is not known. This TCR was sampled from a man aged 30 to 45 who received the YFV17D yellow fever vaccine. The chain recombines TRBV18 with TRBJ2-3; TRBD2 matches 9 bases. Sequenced material: PBMCs, taken on the day of the yellow fever booster vaccination. This CDR3 is CASSPPGLAADTQYF. The DNA for the CDR3 is TGTGCCAGCTCACCACCGGGACTAGCTGCAGATACGCAGTATTTT.